These T cell receptor beta chains were read from a single sample in a study of control samples from healthy donors and cancer patients. Generated by immunoSEQ multiplex PCR, the TCRdb table keeps only in-frame clones and is missing some. Counted here are 85,000 to 120,000 clones, approximately 90% occurring once; the ten biggest clones make up 2.5%. The sample was blood. These receptors originate from a woman aged 18-29 years in good health. Both conserved end residues are part of each CDR3. A D gene is named only where the DNA matches it firmly. Size tells how often a clone was seen (once, few, many) or the class of an expanded clone, and some rows leave it out.

v_gene: TRBV5-8
j_gene: TRBJ2-5
d_gene: NA
abundance: NA
CDR3aa: CASRRKQETQYF
CDR3nt: TGTGCCAGCCGCAGGAAACAAGAGACCCAGTACTTC

v_gene: TRBV5-1
j_gene: TRBJ1-2
d_gene: TRBD1
abundance: NA
CDR3aa: CASSLARAGTGFGYTF
CDR3nt: TGCGCCAGCAGCTTGGCCAGGGCCGGGACAGGGTTTGGCTACACCTTC

v_gene: TRBV28
j_gene: TRBJ2-1
d_gene: NA
abundance: NA
CDR3aa: CASSGNRDGPYNEQFF
CDR3nt: TGTGCCAGCAGTGGAAACCGGGACGGCCCCTACAATGAGCAGTTCTTC

v_gene: TRBV30
j_gene: TRBJ1-6
d_gene: NA
abundance: NA
CDR3aa: CAWSVETAYSPLHF
CDR3nt: TGTGCCTGGAGTGTAGAGACGGCATATTCACCCCTCCACTTT

v_gene: TRBV5-1
j_gene: TRBJ2-5
d_gene: TRBD2
abundance: NA
CDR3aa: CASSFSSSGVGLQETQYF
CDR3nt: TGCGCCAGCAGCTTTTCGTCTAGCGGGGTCGGACTACAAGAGACCCAGTACTTC

v_gene: TRBV12-5
j_gene: TRBJ2-7
d_gene: TRBD2
abundance: NA
CDR3aa: CASGESGRADEQYF
CDR3nt: TGTGCTAGTGGAGAGAGCGGGAGGGCCGACGAGCAGTACTTC

v_gene: TRBV6-2/TRBV6-3
j_gene: TRBJ2-7
d_gene: TRBD2
abundance: NA
CDR3aa: CASSRRGLAGGDSYEQYF
CDR3nt: TGTGCCAGCAGCCGAAGGGGGCTAGCGGGAGGCGACTCCTACGAGCAGTACTTC

v_gene: TRBV19
j_gene: TRBJ2-6
d_gene: NA
abundance: NA
CDR3aa: CASRQGSGANVLTF
CDR3nt: TGTGCCAGTAGACAGGGTTCTGGGGCCAACGTCCTGACTTTC

v_gene: TRBV30
j_gene: TRBJ2-7
d_gene: NA
abundance: NA
CDR3aa: CAWSVRAGYEQYF
CDR3nt: TGTGCCTGGAGTGTACGGGCAGGGTACGAGCAGTACTTC

v_gene: TRBV6-2/TRBV6-3
j_gene: TRBJ2-7
d_gene: NA
abundance: NA
CDR3aa: CASSLVKNRNEQYF
CDR3nt: TGTGCCAGCAGCCTCGTCAAAAATAGGAACGAGCAGTACTTC

v_gene: TRBV12-5
j_gene: TRBJ2-7
d_gene: TRBD1
abundance: NA
CDR3aa: CASGLVIGTAYYEQYF
CDR3nt: TGTGCTAGTGGTTTGGTAATCGGGACAGCTTACTACGAGCAGTACTTC

v_gene: TRBV11-2
j_gene: TRBJ2-5
d_gene: NA
abundance: once
CDR3aa: CASSARNGYQETQYF
CDR3nt: TGTGCCAGCAGCGCACGCAATGGGTACCAAGAGACCCAGTACTTC

v_gene: TRBV27
j_gene: TRBJ2-2
d_gene: NA
abundance: NA
CDR3aa: CASSGGWNTGELFF
CDR3nt: TGTGCCAGCAGCGGCGGTTGGAACACCGGGGAGCTGTTTTTT

v_gene: TRBV20-1
j_gene: TRBJ2-3
d_gene: NA
abundance: NA
CDR3aa: CSASRLRHSTDTQYF
CDR3nt: TGCAGTGCTAGTAGGCTAAGGCACAGCACAGATACGCAGTATTTT

v_gene: TRBV6-5
j_gene: TRBJ1-6
d_gene: TRBD1
abundance: few
CDR3aa: CASGDREESPLHF
CDR3nt: TGTGCCAGCGGGGACAGGGAGGAATCACCCCTCCACTTT

v_gene: TRBV7-9
j_gene: TRBJ2-2
d_gene: NA
abundance: NA
CDR3aa: CASSPGMENTGELFF
CDR3nt: TGTGCCAGCAGCCCCGGCATGGAGAACACCGGGGAGCTGTTTTTT